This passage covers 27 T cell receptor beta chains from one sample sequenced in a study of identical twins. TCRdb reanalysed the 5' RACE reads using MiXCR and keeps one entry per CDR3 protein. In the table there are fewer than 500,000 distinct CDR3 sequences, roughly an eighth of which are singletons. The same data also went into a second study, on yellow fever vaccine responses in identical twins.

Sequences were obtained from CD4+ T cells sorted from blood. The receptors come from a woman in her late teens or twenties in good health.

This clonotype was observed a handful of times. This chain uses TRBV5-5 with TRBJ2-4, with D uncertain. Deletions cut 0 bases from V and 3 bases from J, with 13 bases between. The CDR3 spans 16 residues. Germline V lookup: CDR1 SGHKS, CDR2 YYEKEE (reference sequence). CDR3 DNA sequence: TGTGCCAGCAGCTTGGGGGAACAGTTGGGCAAAAACATTCAGTACTTC. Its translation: CASSLGEQLGKNIQYF.

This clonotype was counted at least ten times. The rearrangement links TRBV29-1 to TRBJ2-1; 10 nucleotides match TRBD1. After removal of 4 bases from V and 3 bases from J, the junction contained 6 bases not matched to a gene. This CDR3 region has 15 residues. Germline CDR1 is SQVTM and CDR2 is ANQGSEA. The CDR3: CSVGGTGDIYNEQFF. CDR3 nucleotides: TGCAGCGTTGGGGGGACAGGGGATATCTACAATGAGCAGTTCTTC.

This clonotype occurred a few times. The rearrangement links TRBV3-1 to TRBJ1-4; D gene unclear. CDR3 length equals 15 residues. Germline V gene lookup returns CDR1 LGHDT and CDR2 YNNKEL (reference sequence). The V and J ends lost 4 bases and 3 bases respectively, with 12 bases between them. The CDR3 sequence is CASSLILQSNEKLFF. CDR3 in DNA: TGTGCCAGCAGCCTTATTCTACAGTCTAATGAAAAACTGTTTTTT.

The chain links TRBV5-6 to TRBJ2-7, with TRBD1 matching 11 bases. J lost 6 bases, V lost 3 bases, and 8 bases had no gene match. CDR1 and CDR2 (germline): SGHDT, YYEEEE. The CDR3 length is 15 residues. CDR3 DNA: TGTGCCAGCAGCTCCTACGGGACAGGGGGATCCGAGCAGTACTTC. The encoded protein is CASSSYGTGGSEQYF.

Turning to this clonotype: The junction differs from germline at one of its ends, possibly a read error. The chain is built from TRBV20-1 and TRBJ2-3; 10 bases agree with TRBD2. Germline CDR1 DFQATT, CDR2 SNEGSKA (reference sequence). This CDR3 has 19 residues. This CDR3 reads CCASIPVLAGPYNTDTQYF. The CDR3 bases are TGCTGTGCTAGTATCCCCGTACTAGCGGGACCTTATAACACAGATACGCAGTATTTT.

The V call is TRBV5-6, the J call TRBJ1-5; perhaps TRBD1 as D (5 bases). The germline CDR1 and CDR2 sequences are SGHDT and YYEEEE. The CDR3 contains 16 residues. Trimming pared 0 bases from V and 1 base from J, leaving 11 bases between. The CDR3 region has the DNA TGTGCCAGCAGCTTGGCCGGGGGGAAGAGCAATCAGCCCCAGCATTTT. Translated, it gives CASSLAGGKSNQPQHF.

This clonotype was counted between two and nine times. CDR3 nucleotides: TGTGCCAGCAGCTCCCGCCGGGACCCGATCCGGGGTGGCTACACCTTC. Encoded protein: CASSSRRDPIRGGYTF. The genes are TRBV13 and TRBJ1-2, with TRBD1 as a possible D gene (5 bases). Germline V gene lookup returns CDR1 PRHDT and CDR2 FYEKMQ (reference sequence). V lost 4 bases and J lost 7, with 22 bases in between. This CDR3 is 16 amino acids long. Looking up the rest from reference TRBV13 and TRBJ1-2 gives the full variable domain: AAGVIQSPRHLIKEKRETATLKCYPIPRHDTVYWYQQGPGQDPQFLISFYEKMQSDKGSIPDRFSAQQFSDYHSELNMSSLELGDSALYFCASSSRRDPIRGGYTFGSGTRLTVV.

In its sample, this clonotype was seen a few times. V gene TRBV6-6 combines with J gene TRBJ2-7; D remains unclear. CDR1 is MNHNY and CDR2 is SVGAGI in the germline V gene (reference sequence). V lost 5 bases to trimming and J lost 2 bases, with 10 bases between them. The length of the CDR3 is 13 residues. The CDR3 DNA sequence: TGTGCCAGCAGTCACCCATCGACCTACGAGCAGTACTTC. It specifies CASSHPSTYEQYF.

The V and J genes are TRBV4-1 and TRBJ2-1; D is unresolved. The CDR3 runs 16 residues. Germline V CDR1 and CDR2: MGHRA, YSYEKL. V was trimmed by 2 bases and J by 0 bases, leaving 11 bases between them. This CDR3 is CASSQTNGYSYNEQFF. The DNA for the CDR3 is TGCGCCAGCAGCCAAACAAACGGGTACTCCTACAATGAGCAGTTCTTC.

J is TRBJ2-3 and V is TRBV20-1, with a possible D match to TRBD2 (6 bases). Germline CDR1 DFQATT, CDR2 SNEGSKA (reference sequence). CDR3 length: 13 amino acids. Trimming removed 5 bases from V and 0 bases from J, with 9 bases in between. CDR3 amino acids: CSARGLSTDTQYF. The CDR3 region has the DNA TGCAGTGCTCGGGGACTTAGCACAGATACGCAGTATTTT.

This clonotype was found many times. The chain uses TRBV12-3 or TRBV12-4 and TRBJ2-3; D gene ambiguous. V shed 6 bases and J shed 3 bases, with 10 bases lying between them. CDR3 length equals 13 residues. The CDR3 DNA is TGTGCCAGCAGCCTTCGAGAAACAGATACGCAGTATTTT. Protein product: CASSLRETDTQYF.

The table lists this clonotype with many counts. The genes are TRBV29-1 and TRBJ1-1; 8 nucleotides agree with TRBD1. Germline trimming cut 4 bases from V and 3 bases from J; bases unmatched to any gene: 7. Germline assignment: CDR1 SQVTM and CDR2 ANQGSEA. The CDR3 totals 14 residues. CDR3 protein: CSVARGRGHTEAFF. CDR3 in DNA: TGCAGCGTTGCCCGCGGCAGGGGGCACACTGAAGCTTTCTTT.

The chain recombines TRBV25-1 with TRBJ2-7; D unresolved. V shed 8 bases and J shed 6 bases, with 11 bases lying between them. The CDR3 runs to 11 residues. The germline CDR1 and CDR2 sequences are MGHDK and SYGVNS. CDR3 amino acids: CASHDGIEQYF. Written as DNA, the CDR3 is TGTGCCAGCCACGATGGTATCGAGCAGTACTTC.

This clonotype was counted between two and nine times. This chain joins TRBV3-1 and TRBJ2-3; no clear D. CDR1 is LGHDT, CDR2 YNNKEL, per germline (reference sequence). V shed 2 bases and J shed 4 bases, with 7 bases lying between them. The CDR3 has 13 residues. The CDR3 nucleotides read TGTGCCAGCAGCCAACAAACCCCAGATACGCAGTATTTT. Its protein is CASSQQTPDTQYF.

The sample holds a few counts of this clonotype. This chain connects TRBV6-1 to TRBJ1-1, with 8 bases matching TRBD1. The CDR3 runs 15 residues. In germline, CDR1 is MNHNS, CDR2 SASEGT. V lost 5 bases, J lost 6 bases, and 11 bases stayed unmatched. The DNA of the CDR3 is TGTGCCAGCAGTCGGGATGGACAGGGTGGGGCTGAAGCTTTCTTT. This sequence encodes CASSRDGQGGAEAFF.

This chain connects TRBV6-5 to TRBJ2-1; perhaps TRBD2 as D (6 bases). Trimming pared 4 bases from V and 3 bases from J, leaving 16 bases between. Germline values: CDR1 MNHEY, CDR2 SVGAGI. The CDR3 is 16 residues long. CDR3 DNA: TGTGCCAGCAGTTTCGGAACGGGGGTTCTCTACAATGAGCAGTTCTTC. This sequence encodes CASSFGTGVLYNEQFF.

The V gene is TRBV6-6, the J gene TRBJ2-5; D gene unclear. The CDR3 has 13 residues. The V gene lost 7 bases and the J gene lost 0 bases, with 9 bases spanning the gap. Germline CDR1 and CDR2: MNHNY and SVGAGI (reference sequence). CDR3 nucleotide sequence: TGTGCCAGCACAAGACCGAACCAAGAGACCCAGTACTTC. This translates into CASTRPNQETQYF.

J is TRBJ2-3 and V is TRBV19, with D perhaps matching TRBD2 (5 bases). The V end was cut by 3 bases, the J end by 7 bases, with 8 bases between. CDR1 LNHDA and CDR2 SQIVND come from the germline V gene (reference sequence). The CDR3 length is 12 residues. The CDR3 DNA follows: TGTGCCAGTAGTATGCAGCGGAATACGCAGTATTTT. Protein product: CASSMQRNTQYF. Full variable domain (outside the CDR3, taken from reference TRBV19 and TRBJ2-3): DGGITQSPKYLFRKEGQNVTLSCEQNLNHDAMYWYRQDPGQGLRLIYYSQIVNDFQKGDIAEGYSVSREKKESFPLTVTSAQKNPTAFYLCASSMQRNTQYFGPGTRLTVL.

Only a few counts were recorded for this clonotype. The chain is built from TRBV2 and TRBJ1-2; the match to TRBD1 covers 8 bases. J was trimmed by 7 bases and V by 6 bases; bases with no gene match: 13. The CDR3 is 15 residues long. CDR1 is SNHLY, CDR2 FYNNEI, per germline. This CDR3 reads CASSGTAGGGSGYTF. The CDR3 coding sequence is TGTGCCAGCAGCGGAACGGCAGGGGGCGGGAGTGGCTACACCTTC.

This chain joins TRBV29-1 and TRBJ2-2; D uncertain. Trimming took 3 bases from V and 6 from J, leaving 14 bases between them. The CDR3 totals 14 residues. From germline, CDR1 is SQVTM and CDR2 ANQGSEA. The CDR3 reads CSVDRPGAPGELFF. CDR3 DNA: TGCAGCGTTGATCGGCCGGGCGCCCCCGGGGAGCTGTTTTTT.

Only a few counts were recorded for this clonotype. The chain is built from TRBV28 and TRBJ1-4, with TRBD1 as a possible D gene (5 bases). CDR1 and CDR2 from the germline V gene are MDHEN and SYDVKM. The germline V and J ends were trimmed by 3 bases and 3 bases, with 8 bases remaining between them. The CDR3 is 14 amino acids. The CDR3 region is CASSFTGPNEKLFF. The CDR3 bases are TGTGCCAGCAGTTTCACAGGTCCTAATGAAAAACTGTTTTTT. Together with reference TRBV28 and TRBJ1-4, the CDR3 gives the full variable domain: DVKVTQSSRYLVKRTGEKVFLECVQDMDHENMFWYRQDPGLGLRLIYFSYDVKMKEKGDIPEGYSVSREKKERFSLILESASTNQTSMYLCASSFTGPNEKLFFGSGTQLSVL.

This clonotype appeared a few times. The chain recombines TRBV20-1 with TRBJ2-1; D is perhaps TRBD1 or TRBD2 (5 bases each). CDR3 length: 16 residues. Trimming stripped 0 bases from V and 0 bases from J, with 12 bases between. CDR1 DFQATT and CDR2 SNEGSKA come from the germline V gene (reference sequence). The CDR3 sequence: CSARDLGPSSYNEQFF. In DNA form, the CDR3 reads TGCAGTGCTAGAGATCTGGGACCCAGCTCCTACAATGAGCAGTTCTTC.

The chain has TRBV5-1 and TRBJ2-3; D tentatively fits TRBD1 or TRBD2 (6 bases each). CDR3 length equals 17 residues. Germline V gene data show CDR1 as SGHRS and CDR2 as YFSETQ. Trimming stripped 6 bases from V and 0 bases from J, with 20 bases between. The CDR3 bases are TGCGCCAGCAAGGACGCCAAAAGGGGGGCTAGCACAGATACGCAGTATTTT. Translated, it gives CASKDAKRGASTDTQYF.

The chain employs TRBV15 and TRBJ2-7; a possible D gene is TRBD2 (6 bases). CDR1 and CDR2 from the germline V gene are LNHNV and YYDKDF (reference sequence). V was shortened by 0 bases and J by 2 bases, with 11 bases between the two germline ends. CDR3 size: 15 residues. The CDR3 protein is CATSRDPGTAYEQYF. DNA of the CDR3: TGTGCCACCAGCAGAGATCCCGGGACTGCCTACGAGCAGTACTTC.

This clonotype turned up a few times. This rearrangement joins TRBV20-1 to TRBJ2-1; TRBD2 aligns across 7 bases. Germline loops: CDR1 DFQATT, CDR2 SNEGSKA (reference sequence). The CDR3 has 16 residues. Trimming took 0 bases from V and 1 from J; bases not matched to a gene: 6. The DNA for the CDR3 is TGCAGTGCTAGAGATGGGGGGGGGAGGTCCTACAATGAGCAGTTCTTC. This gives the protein CSARDGGGRSYNEQFF.

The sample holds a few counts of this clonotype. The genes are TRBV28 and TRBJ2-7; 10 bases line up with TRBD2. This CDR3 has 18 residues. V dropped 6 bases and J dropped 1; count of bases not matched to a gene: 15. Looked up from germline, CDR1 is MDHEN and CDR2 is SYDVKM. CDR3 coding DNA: TGTGCCAGCAGCCTACCCCTAGCGGGAGCTTTCCGATCCTACGAGCAGTACTTC. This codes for CASSLPLAGAFRSYEQYF.

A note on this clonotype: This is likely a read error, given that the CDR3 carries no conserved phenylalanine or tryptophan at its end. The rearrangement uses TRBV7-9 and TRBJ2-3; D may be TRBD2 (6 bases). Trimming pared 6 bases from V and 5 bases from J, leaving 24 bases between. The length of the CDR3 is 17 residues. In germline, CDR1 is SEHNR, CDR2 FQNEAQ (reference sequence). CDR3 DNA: TGTGCCAGCAGTCTCAGGCGCCCAAGCGGCGGGATAGATACGCAGTATTCT. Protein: CASSLRRPSGGIDTQYS.